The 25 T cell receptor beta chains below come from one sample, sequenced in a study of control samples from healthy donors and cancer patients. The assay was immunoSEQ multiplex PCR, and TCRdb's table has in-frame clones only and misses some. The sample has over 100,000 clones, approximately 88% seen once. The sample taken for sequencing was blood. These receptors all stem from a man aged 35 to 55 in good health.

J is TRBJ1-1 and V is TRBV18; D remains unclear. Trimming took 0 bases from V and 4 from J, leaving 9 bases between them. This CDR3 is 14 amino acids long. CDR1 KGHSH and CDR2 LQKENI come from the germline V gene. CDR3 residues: CASSPPGFPTEAFF. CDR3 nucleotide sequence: TGTGCCAGCTCACCACCGGGGTTCCCCACTGAAGCTTTCTTT.

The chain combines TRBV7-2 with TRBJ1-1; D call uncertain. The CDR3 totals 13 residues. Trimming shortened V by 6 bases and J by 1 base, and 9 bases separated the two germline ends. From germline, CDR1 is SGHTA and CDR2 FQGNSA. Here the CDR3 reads CASRDTGNTEAFF. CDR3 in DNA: TGTGCCAGCAGAGATACGGGGAACACTGAAGCTTTCTTT.

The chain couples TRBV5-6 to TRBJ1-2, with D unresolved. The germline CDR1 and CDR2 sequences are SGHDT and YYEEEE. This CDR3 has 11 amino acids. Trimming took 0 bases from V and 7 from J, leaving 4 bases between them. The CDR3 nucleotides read TGTGCCAGCAGCTTGGGCGGTGGCTACACCTTC. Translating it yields CASSLGGGYTF.

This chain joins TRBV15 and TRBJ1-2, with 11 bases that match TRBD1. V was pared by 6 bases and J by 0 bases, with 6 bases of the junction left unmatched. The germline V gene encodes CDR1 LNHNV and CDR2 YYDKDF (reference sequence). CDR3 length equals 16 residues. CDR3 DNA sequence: TGTGCCACCAGACCGGACAGGGGGCCAACTAACTATGGCTACACCTTC. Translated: CATRPDRGPTNYGYTF.

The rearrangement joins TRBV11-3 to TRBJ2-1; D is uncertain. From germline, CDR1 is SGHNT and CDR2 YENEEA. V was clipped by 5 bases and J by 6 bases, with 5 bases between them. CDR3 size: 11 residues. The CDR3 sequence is CASSRGNEQFF. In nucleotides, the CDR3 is TGTGCCAGCAGCCGAGGCAATGAGCAGTTCTTC.

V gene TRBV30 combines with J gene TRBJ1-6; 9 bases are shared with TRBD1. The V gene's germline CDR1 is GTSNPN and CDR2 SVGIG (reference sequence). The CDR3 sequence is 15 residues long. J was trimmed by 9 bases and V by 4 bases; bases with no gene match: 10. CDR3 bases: TGTGCCTGGACCGTACAGGGGGCCGCGAGTTCACCCCTCCACTTT. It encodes CAWTVQGAASSPLHF.

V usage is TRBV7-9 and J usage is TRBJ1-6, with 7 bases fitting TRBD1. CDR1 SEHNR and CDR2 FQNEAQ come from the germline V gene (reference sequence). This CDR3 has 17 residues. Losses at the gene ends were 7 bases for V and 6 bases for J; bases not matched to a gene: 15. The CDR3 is CASTFSWGGQLNSPLHF. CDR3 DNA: TGTGCCAGCACCTTCTCCTGGGGGGGACAGCTTAATTCACCCCTCCACTTT.

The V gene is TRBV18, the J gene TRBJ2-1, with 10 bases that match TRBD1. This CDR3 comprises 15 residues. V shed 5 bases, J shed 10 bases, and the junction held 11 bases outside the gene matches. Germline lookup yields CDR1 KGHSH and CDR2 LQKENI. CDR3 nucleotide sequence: TGTGCCAGCTCATCCGGGACAGGGGTCCCAGGGGAGCAGTTCTTC. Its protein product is CASSSGTGVPGEQFF.

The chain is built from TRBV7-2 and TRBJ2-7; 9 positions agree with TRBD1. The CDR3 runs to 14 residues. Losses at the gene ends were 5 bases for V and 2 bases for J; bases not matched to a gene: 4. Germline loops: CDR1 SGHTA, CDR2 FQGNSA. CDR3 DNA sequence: TGTGCCAGCAGCCCGGGACAGGGACCCTACGAGCAGTACTTC. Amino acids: CASSPGQGPYEQYF.

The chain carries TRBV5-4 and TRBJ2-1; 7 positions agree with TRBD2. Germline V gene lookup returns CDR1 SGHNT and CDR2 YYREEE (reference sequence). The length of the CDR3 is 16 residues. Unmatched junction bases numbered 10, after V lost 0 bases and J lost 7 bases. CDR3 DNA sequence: TGTGCCAGCAGCTTGGGAGCCGTGACTAGCAAAAATGAGCAGTTCTTC. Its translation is CASSLGAVTSKNEQFF.

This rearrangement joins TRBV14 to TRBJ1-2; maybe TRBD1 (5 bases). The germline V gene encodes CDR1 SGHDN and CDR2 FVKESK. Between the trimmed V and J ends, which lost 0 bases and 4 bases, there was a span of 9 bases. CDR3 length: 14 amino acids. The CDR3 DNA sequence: TGTGCCAGCAGCCAAGATCTGGGGGGCTATGGCTACACCTTC. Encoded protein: CASSQDLGGYGYTF.

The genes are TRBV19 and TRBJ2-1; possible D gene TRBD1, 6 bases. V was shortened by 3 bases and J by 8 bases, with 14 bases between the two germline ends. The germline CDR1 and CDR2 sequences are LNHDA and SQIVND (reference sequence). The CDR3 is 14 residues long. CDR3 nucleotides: TGTGCCAGTAGTATCTACAGCCCAGGGGATGAGCAGTTCTTC. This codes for CASSIYSPGDEQFF.

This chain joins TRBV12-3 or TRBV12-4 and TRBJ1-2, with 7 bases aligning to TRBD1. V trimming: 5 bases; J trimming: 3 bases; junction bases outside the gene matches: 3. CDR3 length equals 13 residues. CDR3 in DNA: TGTGCCAGCAGTATCGGGACAGACTATGGCTACACCTTC. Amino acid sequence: CASSIGTDYGYTF.

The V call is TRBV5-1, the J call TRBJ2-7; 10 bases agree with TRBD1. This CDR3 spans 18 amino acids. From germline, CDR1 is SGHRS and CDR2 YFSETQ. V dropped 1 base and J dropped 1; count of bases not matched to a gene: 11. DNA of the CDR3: TGCGCCAGCAGCTTGCCGGGACAGGGGTCGGGGTGGTCCTACGAGCAGTACTTC. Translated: CASSLPGQGSGWSYEQYF.

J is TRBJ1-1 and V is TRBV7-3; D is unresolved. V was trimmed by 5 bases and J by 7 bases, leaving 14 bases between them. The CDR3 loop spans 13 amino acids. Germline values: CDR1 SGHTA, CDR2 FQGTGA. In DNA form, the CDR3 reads TGTGCCAGCAGCGCTAAGTGGGGAGGTGAAGCTTTCTTT. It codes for CASSAKWGGEAFF. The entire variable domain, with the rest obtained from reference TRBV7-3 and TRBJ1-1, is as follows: GAGVSQTPSNKVTEKGKYVELRCDPISGHTALYWYRQSLGQGPEFLIYFQGTGAADDSGLPNDRFFAVRPEGSVSTLKIQRTERGDSAVYLCASSAKWGGEAFFGQGTRLTVV.

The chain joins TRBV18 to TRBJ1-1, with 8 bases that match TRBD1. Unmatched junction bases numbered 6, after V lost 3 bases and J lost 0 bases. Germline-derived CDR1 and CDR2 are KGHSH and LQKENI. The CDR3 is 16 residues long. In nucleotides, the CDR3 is TGTGCCAGCTCACCGGAGACAGGGGCCCTGAACACTGAAGCTTTCTTT. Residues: CASSPETGALNTEAFF.

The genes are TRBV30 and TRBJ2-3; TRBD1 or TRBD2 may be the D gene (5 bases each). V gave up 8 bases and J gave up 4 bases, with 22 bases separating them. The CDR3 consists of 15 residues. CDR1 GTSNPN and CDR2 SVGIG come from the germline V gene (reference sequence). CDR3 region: CALTSGTYVADTQYF. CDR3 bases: TGTGCCCTTACTTCGGGGACCTACGTCGCAGATACGCAGTATTTT.

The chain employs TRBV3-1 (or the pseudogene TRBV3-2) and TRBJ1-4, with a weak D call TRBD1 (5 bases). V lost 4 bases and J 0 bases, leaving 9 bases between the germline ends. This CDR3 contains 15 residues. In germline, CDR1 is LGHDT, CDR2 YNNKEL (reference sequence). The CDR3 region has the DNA TGTGCCAGCAGCCGTGGGGGTGCAACTAATGAAAAACTGTTTTTT. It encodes CASSRGGATNEKLFF.

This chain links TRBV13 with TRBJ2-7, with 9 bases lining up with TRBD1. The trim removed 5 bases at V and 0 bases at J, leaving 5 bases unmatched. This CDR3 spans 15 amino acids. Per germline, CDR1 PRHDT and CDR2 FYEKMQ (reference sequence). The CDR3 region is CASSRPGQGSYEQYF. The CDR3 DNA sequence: TGTGCCAGCAGCCGGCCGGGACAGGGCTCCTACGAGCAGTACTTC.

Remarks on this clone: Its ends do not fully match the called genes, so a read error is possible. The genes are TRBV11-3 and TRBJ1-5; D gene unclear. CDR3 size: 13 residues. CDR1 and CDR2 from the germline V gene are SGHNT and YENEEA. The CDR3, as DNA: TGTGCCAACAGCTTAACTCGTAATCAGCCCCAGCATTTT. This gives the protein CANSLTRNQPQHF.

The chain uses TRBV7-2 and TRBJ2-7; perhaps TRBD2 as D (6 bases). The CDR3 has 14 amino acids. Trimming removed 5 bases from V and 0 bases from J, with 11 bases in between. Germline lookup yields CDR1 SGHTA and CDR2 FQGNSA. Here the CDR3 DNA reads TGTGCCAGCAGCGCGGGACTGAGCTCCTACGAGCAGTACTTC. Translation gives CASSAGLSSYEQYF.

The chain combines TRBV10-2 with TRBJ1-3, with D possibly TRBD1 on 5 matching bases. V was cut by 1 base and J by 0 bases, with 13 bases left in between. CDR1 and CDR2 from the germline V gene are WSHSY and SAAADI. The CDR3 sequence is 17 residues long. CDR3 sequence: CASSEFLRGLSGNTIYF. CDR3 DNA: TGCGCCAGCAGTGAGTTTCTTAGGGGTCTCTCTGGAAACACCATATATTTT.

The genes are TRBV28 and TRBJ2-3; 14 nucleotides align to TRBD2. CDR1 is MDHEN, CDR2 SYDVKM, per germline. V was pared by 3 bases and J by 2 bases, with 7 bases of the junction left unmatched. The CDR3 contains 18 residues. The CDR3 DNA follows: TGTGCCAGCAGTTTCACCGGGACTAGCGGGAGAATCACAGATACGCAGTATTTT. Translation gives CASSFTGTSGRITDTQYF. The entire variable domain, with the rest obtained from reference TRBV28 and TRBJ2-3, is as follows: DVKVTQSSRYLVKRTGEKVFLECVQDMDHENMFWYRQDPGLGLRLIYFSYDVKMKEKGDIPEGYSVSREKKERFSLILESASTNQTSMYLCASSFTGTSGRITDTQYFGPGTRLTVL.

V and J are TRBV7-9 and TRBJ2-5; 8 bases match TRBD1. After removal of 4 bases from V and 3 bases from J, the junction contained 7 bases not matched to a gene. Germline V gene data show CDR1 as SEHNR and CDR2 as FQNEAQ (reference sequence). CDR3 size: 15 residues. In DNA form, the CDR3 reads TGTGCCAGCAGCTCCCGCGGGGACAGGAAAGAGACCCAGTACTTC. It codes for CASSSRGDRKETQYF.

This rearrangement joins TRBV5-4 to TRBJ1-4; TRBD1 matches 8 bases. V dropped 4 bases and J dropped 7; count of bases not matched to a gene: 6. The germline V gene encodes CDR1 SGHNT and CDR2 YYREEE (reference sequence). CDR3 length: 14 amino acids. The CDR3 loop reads CASSVQGAIEKLFF. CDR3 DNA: TGTGCCAGCAGCGTGCAGGGGGCGATTGAAAAACTGTTTTTT.